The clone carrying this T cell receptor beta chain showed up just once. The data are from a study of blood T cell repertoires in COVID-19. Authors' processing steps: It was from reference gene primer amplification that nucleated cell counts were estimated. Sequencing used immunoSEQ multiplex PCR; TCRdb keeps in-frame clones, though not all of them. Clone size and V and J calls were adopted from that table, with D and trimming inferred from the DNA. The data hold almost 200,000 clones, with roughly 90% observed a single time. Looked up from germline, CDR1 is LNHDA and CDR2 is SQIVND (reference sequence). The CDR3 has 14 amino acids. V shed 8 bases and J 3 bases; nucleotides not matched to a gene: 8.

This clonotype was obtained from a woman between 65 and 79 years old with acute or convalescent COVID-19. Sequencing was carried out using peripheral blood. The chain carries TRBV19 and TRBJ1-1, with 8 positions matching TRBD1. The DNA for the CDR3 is TGTGCCAGTCGTGGAGACAGGGGATACACTGAAGCTTTCTTT. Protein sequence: CASRGDRGYTEAFF.